This T cell receptor beta chain is drawn from a study of cytomegalovirus exposure and HLA in healthy donors. Points from the study as a whole: Most TCR sequences proved rare, with some public TCRs found in many donors. Common viral pathogens seemed to be connected with several of the most significant clusters, according to a later analysis.

Regarding this clone: Its antigen is unknown.

In the PCR, 60 Vbeta and 13 Jbeta primers were used. Method: immunoSEQ multiplex PCR; TCRdb's copy keeps in-frame clones and lacks some. The data hold roughly 120,000 clones, with around 84% observed a single time. The CDR3 is 9 amino acids. Per the germline V gene, CDR1 is MNHNS and CDR2 is SASEGT. The clonotype comes from a man aged 25 to 45 in good health and CMV-seropositive. V and J are TRBV6-1 and TRBJ2-1, with TRBD2 as a possible D gene (5 bases). Sample: PBMCs. The CDR3 loop reads CARENEQFF. The CDR3 DNA reads as TGTGCGAGGGAGAATGAGCAGTTCTTC.